The 10 T cell receptor beta chains presented below share a single source sample, sequenced in a study of cytomegalovirus exposure and HLA in healthy donors. Use of 60 Vbeta and 13 Jbeta primers characterized the PCR. Using immunoSEQ multiplex PCR, the repertoire was profiled, and TCRdb retains in-frame clones only, with some absent. The table has 150,000 to 200,000 clones, around 80% seen once. Material: PBMCs. These receptors all stem from a man in his fifties in good health and CMV-seropositive.

The V gene is TRBV11-2, the J gene TRBJ2-3; a weak D match, TRBD2 (5 bases). From germline, CDR1 is SGHAT and CDR2 FQNNGV. CDR3 size: 17 residues. Trimming pared 4 bases from V and 2 bases from J, leaving 19 bases between. Here the CDR3 reads CASSSSLAADPTDTQYF. The CDR3, as DNA: TGTGCCAGCAGCTCCTCCCTTGCAGCGGACCCCACAGATACGCAGTATTTT. Full variable domain (missing parts from reference TRBV11-2 and TRBJ2-3): EAGVAQSPRYKIIEKRQSVAFWCNPISGHATLYWYQQILGQGPKLLIQFQNNGVVDDSQLPKDRFSAERLKGVDSTLKIQPAKLEDSAVYLCASSSSLAADPTDTQYFGPGTRLTVL.

For this clone: The sample has other DNA sequences that encode this CDR3 too. The V call is TRBV7-9, the J call TRBJ2-1; D unclear. Germline assignment: CDR1 SEHNR and CDR2 FQNEAQ (reference sequence). The ends were cut back, 5 bases at V and 2 bases at J, with 16 bases in the middle. CDR3 size: 16 residues. The CDR3 reads CASSLSPSRTYNEQFF. CDR3 coding DNA: TGTGCCAGCAGCCTGAGCCCGTCGCGCACCTACAATGAGCAGTTCTTC.

The rearrangement uses TRBV4-1 and TRBJ1-4; D is unresolved. The CDR3 is made up of 14 amino acids. Germline V gene lookup returns CDR1 MGHRA and CDR2 YSYEKL. The ends were cut back, 0 bases at V and 16 bases at J, with 18 bases in the middle. The CDR3 bases are TGCGCCAGCAGCCAAGATCCAACGGGTGGCCCGGGGTTTTTT. Its protein product is CASSQDPTGGPGFF.

The genes are TRBV10-2 and TRBJ1-4, with 9 nucleotides matching TRBD1. The CDR3 is made up of 13 amino acids. Germline-derived CDR1 and CDR2 are WSHSY and SAAADI. J gave up 7 bases and V 6 bases, and 3 bases lay outside the gene matches. In DNA, the CDR3 is TGCGCCAGCAGGGGACAGGGTGCTGAAAAACTGTTTTTT. The encoded protein is CASRGQGAEKLFF.

CDR3 protein: CASSRETGAGTGELFF. The CDR3 DNA sequence: TGCGCCAGCAGTCGTGAAACAGGGGCGGGCACCGGGGAGCTGTTTTTT. The V and J genes are TRBV5-1 and TRBJ2-2; TRBD1 matches at 7 bases. The CDR3 is made up of 16 amino acids. The germline V gene has CDR1 SGHRS and CDR2 YFSETQ. Germline trimming cut 5 bases from V and 4 bases from J; bases unmatched to any gene: 11.

The genes are TRBV19 and TRBJ1-5; D might be TRBD1 (6 bases). Trimming stripped 5 bases from V and 2 bases from J, with 13 bases between. This CDR3 region has 15 residues. Germline lookup yields CDR1 LNHDA and CDR2 SQIVND (reference sequence). CDR3 loop: CASSLTGGGNQPQHF. CDR3 bases: TGTGCCAGTAGTCTTACGGGGGGCGGCAATCAGCCCCAGCATTTT.

This clone has only a few counts. V and J are TRBV4-1 and TRBJ2-3; TRBD1 agrees at 7 bases. In germline, CDR1 is MGHRA, CDR2 YSYEKL. J lost 0 bases, V lost 4 bases, and 7 bases had no gene match. This CDR3 has 16 residues. CDR3 residues: CASSPEPGGSTDTQYF. DNA of the CDR3: TGCGCCAGCAGCCCAGAACCAGGGGGAAGCACAGATACGCAGTATTTT.

About this clone itself: One junction end does not reproduce the germline sequence, and a read error may be involved. This rearrangement joins TRBV19 to TRBJ1-2; 9 bases match TRBD1. The germline V gene has CDR1 LNHDA and CDR2 SQIVND (reference sequence). The CDR3 loop spans 14 amino acids. In DNA, the CDR3 is TGTGCCAGTAGTCCGGGACAGGGAAACTTTGGCTACACCTTC. Encoded protein: CASSPGQGNFGYTF.

The J gene is TRBJ1-5, the V gene TRBV5-1; D is uncertain. The CDR3 extends over 14 amino acids. V gave up 1 base and J gave up 1 base, with 6 bases separating them. Germline CDR1 reads SGHRS; CDR2 reads YFSETQ. The CDR3 is CASSLSGSNQPQHF. The CDR3 DNA follows: TGCGCCAGCAGCTTGTCCGGGAGCAATCAGCCCCAGCATTTT. The variable domain in full, completed from reference TRBV5-1 and TRBJ1-5, reads KAGVTQTPRYLIKTRGQQVTLSCSPISGHRSVSWYQQTPGQGLQFLFEYFSETQRNKGNFPGRFSGRQFSNSRSEMNVSTLELGDSALYLCASSLSGSNQPQHFGDGTRLSIL.

The genes are TRBV28 and TRBJ2-5, with TRBD1 as a possible D gene (5 bases). V gave up 3 bases and J gave up 4 bases, with 15 bases separating them. CDR3 length equals 15 residues. The germline gives CDR1 MDHEN, CDR2 SYDVKM. The CDR3 loop reads CASSFPSGILETQYF. The CDR3 DNA sequence: TGTGCCAGCAGTTTTCCTTCAGGGATCCTAGAGACCCAGTACTTC.